The source of this T cell receptor (beta chain) is a study of T cell responses to AZD1222 COVID-19 vaccine. Whole-study context: Whether given at about 4 or about 12 weeks, second doses were pooled.

Profiling relied on immunoSEQ multiplex PCR, and the TCRdb table lists in-frame clones only, not all of them. The sample consists of about 85,000 clones, 88% of them appearing once. About this clone: Its target is unknown.

Whole-study findings and limits: Following two doses of AZD1222, Spike-specific TCR breadth and depth rose. Donors were mostly white British, more females; clonal diversity possibly underestimated.

The CDR3 runs 14 residues. Trimming removed 0 bases from V and 7 bases from J; junction bases left unmatched: 6. Per the germline V gene, CDR1 is SGHRS and CDR2 is YFSETQ. The sample consisted of peripheral blood, taken on day 0 of AZD1222 vaccination. This rearrangement joins TRBV5-1 to TRBJ1-1; 7 bases match TRBD1. The receptor comes from an adult in good health. This CDR3 is CASSLEGGLGEAFF. The CDR3 region has the DNA TGCGCCAGCAGCTTGGAAGGGGGCCTTGGTGAAGCTTTCTTT.